These 21 T cell receptor beta chains were sequenced from one sample in a study of vaccination and CD4 T cells after COVID-19. The treatment is: approximately nine-day PBMC culture with coronavirus spike peptide pools or control peptides (ViraFEST assay). Researchers used the Oncomine TCR Beta short-read assay to sequence DNA from cultured CD4+ T cells. TCRdb itself ran the PCR reads through MiXCR, one entry per CDR3 protein. The sample consists of around 11,000 distinct CDR3 sequences, roughly 50% of them appearing once. These TCRs are of unknown antigen specificity. Sequencing was done on a sample of CD4+ T cells from blood, cultured in vitro. The receptors stem from a human donor who had recovered from COVID-19.

The chain couples TRBV7-9 to TRBJ1-4, with D uncertain. V shed 0 bases and J shed 3 bases, with 11 bases lying between them. Per the germline V gene, CDR1 is SEHNR and CDR2 is FQNEAQ (reference sequence). This CDR3 has 16 residues. CDR3 in amino acids: CASSLAQGFSNEKLFF. The CDR3 DNA is TGTGCCAGCAGCTTAGCGCAAGGGTTCTCTAATGAAAAACTGTTTTTT.

The chain carries TRBV5-6 and TRBJ1-5; tentative D call: TRBD1 (5 bases). V lost 0 bases and J 0 bases, leaving 7 bases between the germline ends. Germline loops: CDR1 SGHDT, CDR2 YYEEEE. This CDR3 region has 15 residues. CDR3 nucleotide sequence: TGTGCCAGCAGCTTGGGGAGGGGTAGCAATCAGCCCCAGCATTTT. Protein: CASSLGRGSNQPQHF.

This chain connects TRBV19 to TRBJ1-1; D remains unclear. Trimming pared 3 bases from V and 0 bases from J, leaving 14 bases between. Germline lookup yields CDR1 LNHDA and CDR2 SQIVND (reference sequence). The CDR3 is 16 amino acids. CDR3 amino acids: CASSILSGSLNTEAFF. CDR3 DNA: TGTGCCAGTAGTATTCTGTCAGGAAGCTTGAACACTGAAGCTTTCTTT.

The V and J genes are TRBV19 and TRBJ1-1; D is ambiguous. The CDR3 has 13 residues. Trimming removed 6 bases from V and 4 bases from J, with 12 bases in between. The V gene's germline CDR1 is LNHDA and CDR2 SQIVND (reference sequence). For the CDR3, the DNA is TGTGCCAGTAGGGGAACGCTGGCCACTGAAGCTTTCTTT. It yields the protein CASRGTLATEAFF.

The chain carries TRBV20-1 and TRBJ1-2; D is uncertain. The ends were cut back, 4 bases at V and 4 bases at J, with 13 bases in the middle. Germline V gene data show CDR1 as DFQATT and CDR2 as SNEGSKA (reference sequence). The CDR3 runs to 13 residues. CDR3 region: CSATAGDPYGYTF. CDR3 coding DNA: TGCAGTGCTACCGCAGGCGACCCCTATGGCTACACCTTC.

This sequence joins TRBV7-9 and TRBJ2-4; 8 nucleotides line up with TRBD1. CDR3 length: 16 residues. Trimming at V came to 4 bases and at J to 4 bases, leaving 9 bases not matched to a gene. Germline CDR1 is SEHNR and CDR2 is FQNEAQ (reference sequence). The CDR3 protein is CASSSQPTGAKNIQYF. The CDR3 DNA sequence: TGTGCCAGCAGCTCCCAGCCGACAGGGGCTAAAAACATTCAGTACTTC.

CDR3 in DNA: TGTGCCAGCAGCCAACCGCGGGACCACGGCTACACCTTC. Translated: CASSQPRDHGYTF. V usage is TRBV16 and J usage is TRBJ1-2; D may be TRBD1 (5 bases). The V end was cut by 2 bases, the J end by 8 bases, with 12 bases between. In germline, CDR1 is KGHSY, CDR2 FQNENV. The CDR3 spans 13 residues.

The chain has TRBV19 and TRBJ2-5; 10 bases fit TRBD2. The ends lost 3 bases at V and 0 bases at J; junction bases unmatched: 1. This CDR3 contains 15 residues. Germline V gene lookup returns CDR1 LNHDA and CDR2 SQIVND (reference sequence). In DNA, the CDR3 is TGTGCCAGTAGTATCACTAGCGGGGACCAAGAGACCCAGTACTTC. Translation: CASSITSGDQETQYF.

This chain connects TRBV27 to TRBJ2-5; no clear D gene. The CDR3 is made up of 14 amino acids. V lost 3 bases to trimming and J lost 4 bases, with 12 bases between them. Germline-derived CDR1 and CDR2 are MNHEY and SMNVEV (reference sequence). The CDR3 DNA reads TGTGCCAGCAGTTTGGCGAGGTCCAGAGAGACCCAGTACTTC. This codes for CASSLARSRETQYF.

The J gene is TRBJ1-1, the V gene TRBV19; 10 nucleotides line up with TRBD1. The J segment lost 4 bases and the V segment lost 6 bases, leaving 8 bases of the junction unmatched. The CDR3 runs to 15 residues. The germline V gene has CDR1 LNHDA and CDR2 SQIVND (reference sequence). The DNA for the CDR3 is TGTGCCAGTAGAACGACAGGGGGCCCTACCACTGAAGCTTTCTTT. Encoded protein: CASRTTGGPTTEAFF.

V usage is TRBV20-1 and J usage is TRBJ2-2, with D possibly being TRBD1 (5 bases). CDR3 length: 13 amino acids. Germline-derived CDR1 and CDR2 are DFQATT and SNEGSKA (reference sequence). Trimming pared 3 bases from V and 4 bases from J, leaving 9 bases between. The CDR3 DNA is TGCAGTGCTAGCAGGGTTTTCACCGGGGAGCTGTTTTTT. It specifies CSASRVFTGELFF.

This clonotype was seen a handful of times. The chain combines TRBV6-1 with TRBJ2-2, with 7 bases that match TRBD2. CDR1 and CDR2 from the germline V gene are MNHNS and SASEGT. This CDR3 is built from 17 residues. V lost 1 base and J lost 4; bases outside the gene matches: 9. CDR3: CASSEVAGGKGTGELFF. DNA of the CDR3: TGTGCCAGCAGTGAAGTTGCCGGGGGGAAAGGCACCGGGGAGCTGTTTTTT.

The rearrangement links TRBV6-1 to TRBJ1-6; 10 bases line up with TRBD1. With V trimmed by 6 bases and J by 14 bases, 10 bases remained unmatched. Germline assignment: CDR1 MNHNS and CDR2 SASEGT. There are 14 residues in the CDR3. The CDR3 sequence is CASRRGQGRMSLHF. DNA of the CDR3: TGTGCCAGCAGGCGGGGACAGGGGCGAATGTCCCTCCACTTT.

CDR3 DNA sequence: TGCAGTGCTAGCAGGGTGGTGAGGGAGACCCAGTACTTC. Its protein is CSASRVVRETQYF. The chain links TRBV20-1 to TRBJ2-5; maybe TRBD1 (5 bases). This CDR3 has 13 residues. The germline V and J ends were trimmed by 3 bases and 5 bases, with 13 bases remaining between them. CDR1 and CDR2 from the germline V gene are DFQATT and SNEGSKA (reference sequence).

This clonotype was seen more than once but under ten times. The J gene is TRBJ1-5, the V gene TRBV19; 9 bases align to TRBD1. The germline gives CDR1 LNHDA, CDR2 SQIVND (reference sequence). This CDR3 has 14 amino acids. The V gene end was trimmed by 6 bases and the J gene end by 4 bases; junction bases not matched to a gene: 4. The CDR3 loop reads CASRYDRGNQPQHF. In DNA form, the CDR3 reads TGTGCCAGTAGGTACGACAGGGGGAATCAGCCCCAGCATTTT.

The rearrangement links TRBV29-1 to TRBJ2-3, with TRBD1 identical over 9 bases. CDR3 size: 15 residues. The ends lost 6 bases at V and 2 bases at J; junction bases unmatched: 9. The germline V gene encodes CDR1 SQVTM and CDR2 ANQGSEA. CDR3 bases: TGCAGCGTGGGCCGAACAGGGGGCTTCACAGATACGCAGTATTTT. Translated: CSVGRTGGFTDTQYF.

CDR3 in amino acids: CSAPGESSYNEQFF. The CDR3 nucleotides read TGCAGTGCTCCCGGGGAGAGCTCCTACAATGAGCAGTTCTTC. This chain connects TRBV20-1 to TRBJ2-1; maybe TRBD2 (5 bases). V was trimmed by 5 bases and J by 0 bases, leaving 11 bases between them. The CDR3 runs 14 residues. Germline V gives CDR1 DFQATT, CDR2 SNEGSKA (reference sequence).

The table lists this clonotype with a count of one. The J gene is TRBJ2-7, the V gene TRBV5-1; 10 nucleotides match TRBD2. Germline loops: CDR1 SGHRS, CDR2 YFSETQ. The ends lost 7 bases at V and 0 bases at J; junction bases unmatched: 7. CDR3 length: 15 residues. The CDR3, as DNA: TGCGCCAGCCGTAGGACTAGCGGATTCTCCTACGAGCAGTACTTC. This codes for CASRRTSGFSYEQYF.

The sample holds a few counts of this clonotype. J is TRBJ1-1 and V is TRBV20-1; TRBD1 matches 8 bases. V shed 4 bases, J shed 4 bases, and the junction held 8 bases outside the gene matches. The CDR3 contains 14 residues. Germline CDR1 reads DFQATT; CDR2 reads SNEGSKA (reference sequence). CDR3 region: CSATLGQAGTEAFF. CDR3 nucleotides: TGCAGTGCTACCCTGGGACAGGCCGGCACTGAAGCTTTCTTT.

This clonotype is medium-sized (0.01 to 0.1%). The chain links TRBV6-5 to TRBJ1-1; the D gene is possibly TRBD1 (5 bases). CDR1 is MNHEY and CDR2 is SVGAGI in the germline V gene. The V end lost 2 bases, the J end lost 1 base, and 8 bases lay between the germline ends. This CDR3 has 14 amino acids. This CDR3 reads CASSYGGENTEAFF. CDR3 nucleotides: TGTGCCAGCAGTTACGGGGGGGAGAACACTGAAGCTTTCTTT.

The J gene is TRBJ1-1, the V gene TRBV24-1; D possibly corresponds to TRBD1 (5 bases). In germline, CDR1 is KGHDR, CDR2 SFDVKD. There are 14 residues in the CDR3. V was pared by 5 bases and J by 1 base, with 10 bases between. DNA for the CDR3: TGTGCCACCAGTGCGGGGGGGAGGAACACTGAAGCTTTCTTT. Encoded protein: CATSAGGRNTEAFF.